This entry features one T cell receptor (beta chain) sequence. Germline V lookup: CDR1 SGHVS, CDR2 FNYEAQ. The CDR3 is 18 residues long. It was around 0.3 ug DNA, around 30,000 T cell genomes, that went into each replicate PCR of unsorted PBMC. Bulk PBMC genomic DNA spanned ten immunoSEQ deep plates. Data came from immunoSEQ multiplex PCR; TCRdb stores just in-frame clones and leaves some out. The data hold 450,000 to 500,000 clones, with roughly 80% observed a single time. The data belong to a study of shared clonotypes between healthy human individuals. The receptor's source is a woman aged 35 to 49 in good health. Some clones in this sample may be carry-over from other donors' samples. Material for sequencing was PBMCs. The V call is TRBV7-6, the J call TRBJ2-5, with 8 bases matching TRBD1. The tail of the sequence fits TRBJ2-7 better, so the J call may be wrong. The CDR3 sequence: CASSLTSTRTGRINEQYF. The CDR3 DNA reads TGTGCCAGCAGCTTAACCTCGACAAGGACAGGGAGAATAAACGAGCAGTACTTC.